Following are 23 T cell receptor beta chains from one sample sequenced in a study of blood T cell repertoires in COVID-19. Sequencing was performed with immunoSEQ multiplex PCR; in TCRdb, only in-frame clones are kept and a portion is missing. The sample consists of about 190,000 clones, around 90% of them appearing once. Sequenced sample: peripheral blood. These receptors were taken from a man between 40 and 49 years old with acute or convalescent COVID-19.

The V and J genes are TRBV3-1 (or the pseudogene TRBV3-2) and TRBJ2-1, with TRBD2 matching over 8 bases. This CDR3 has 16 residues. With V trimmed by 1 base and J by 4 bases, 6 bases remained unmatched. In germline, CDR1 is LGHDT, CDR2 YNNKEL (reference sequence). For the CDR3, the DNA is TGTGCCAGCAGCCAAGTGATCCAGCGGGGGTACAATGAGCAGTTCTTC. Its protein is CASSQVIQRGYNEQFF.

The chain has TRBV7-9 and TRBJ1-4; 7 positions agree with TRBD1. The CDR3 is 16 residues long. Germline values: CDR1 SEHNR, CDR2 FQNEAQ (reference sequence). With 3 bases clipped from V and 6 bases from J, the junction kept 10 bases outside the gene matches. CDR3 sequence reads: CASSFPGGTDYEKLFF. The CDR3 DNA sequence: TGTGCCAGCAGCTTCCCGGGGGGGACAGATTATGAAAAACTGTTTTTT.

The rearrangement joins TRBV19 to TRBJ2-5; 8 nucleotides agree with TRBD1. Trimming cost V 5 bases and J 2 bases; bases outside gene matches: 10. In germline, CDR1 is LNHDA, CDR2 SQIVND (reference sequence). The CDR3 runs to 16 residues. CDR3 protein: CASSPLAGQAQETQYF. The CDR3, as DNA: TGTGCCAGTAGTCCCTTGGCGGGACAGGCACAAGAGACCCAGTACTTC.

V and J are TRBV29-1 and TRBJ2-5; no reliable D call. The CDR3 extends over 11 amino acids. With 7 bases removed from V and 4 bases from J, the gap between germline ends came to 10 bases. Germline CDR1 and CDR2: SQVTM and ANQGSEA. CDR3 in amino acids: CSGQPLETQYF. The CDR3 coding sequence is TGCAGCGGGCAACCCTTAGAGACCCAGTACTTC.

V gene TRBV5-1 combines with J gene TRBJ2-3, with D possibly matching TRBD2 (6 bases). V was shortened by 6 bases and J by 5 bases, with 16 bases between the two germline ends. CDR1 SGHRS and CDR2 YFSETQ come from the germline V gene. The CDR3 covers 14 residues. CDR3 sequence reads: CASKLSRGGDTQYF. The CDR3 DNA is TGCGCCAGCAAGTTGAGCCGGGGAGGAGATACGCAGTATTTT.

This sequence joins TRBV29-1 and TRBJ2-3; 10 nucleotides align to TRBD1. Germline values: CDR1 SQVTM, CDR2 ANQGSEA. Losses at the gene ends were 7 bases for V and 1 base for J; bases not matched to a gene: 8. The CDR3 has 15 residues. CDR3 in DNA: TGCAGCGCTCCCCCCGGGACAGGGGGCACAGATACGCAGTATTTT. Residues: CSAPPGTGGTDTQYF.

This chain uses TRBV7-9 with TRBJ1-1; 7 nucleotides agree with TRBD1. The V and J ends lost 1 base and 11 bases, in that order; junction bases with no gene match: 4. The CDR3 totals 12 residues. The germline CDR1 and CDR2 sequences are SEHNR and FQNEAQ (reference sequence). Here the CDR3 reads CASSLGTGIAFF. The CDR3 nucleotides are TGTGCCAGCAGCTTAGGGACAGGTATTGCTTTCTTT.

This chain links TRBV5-6 with TRBJ2-3, with TRBD2 identical over 10 bases. The CDR3 loop spans 16 amino acids. The germline gives CDR1 SGHDT, CDR2 YYEEEE. Trimming at V came to 4 bases and at J to 3 bases, leaving 8 bases not matched to a gene. For the CDR3, the DNA is TGTGCCAGCAGCGACAGCGGGGGGGCCGGTACAGATACGCAGTATTTT. The encoded protein is CASSDSGGAGTDTQYF. Using reference TRBV5-6 and TRBJ2-3 for the parts outside the CDR3, the full variable domain is DAGVTQSPTHLIKTRGQQVTLRCSPKSGHDTVSWYQQALGQGPQFIFQYYEEEERQRGNFPDRFSGHQFPNYSSELNVNALLLGDSALYLCASSDSGGAGTDTQYFGPGTRLTVL.

The V gene is TRBV6-2 or TRBV6-3, the J gene TRBJ2-7, with 8 nucleotides matching TRBD2. This CDR3 region has 14 residues. Germline V gene data show CDR1 as MNHEY and CDR2 as SVGEGT. After removal of 6 bases from V and 4 bases from J, the junction contained 8 bases not matched to a gene. The CDR3: CASSQAGAGYEQYF. In DNA form, the CDR3 reads TGTGCCAGCAGCCAAGCGGGGGCCGGGTACGAGCAGTACTTC.

This clone was observed a few times. The genes are TRBV10-3 and TRBJ1-2; D is perhaps TRBD1 (5 bases). Germline assignment: CDR1 ENHRY and CDR2 SYGVKD. V was pared by 3 bases and J by 1 base, with 9 bases between. This CDR3 is 14 amino acids long. The CDR3 bases are TGTGCCATCAGTGAACTGCAGGGTAACTATGGCTACACCTTC. Translation gives CAISELQGNYGYTF.

The chain combines TRBV6-2 or TRBV6-3 with TRBJ2-3; 11 nucleotides agree with TRBD2. V trimming: 2 bases; J trimming: 5 bases; junction bases outside the gene matches: 6. CDR3 length: 16 residues. Germline V CDR1 and CDR2: MNHEY, SVGEGT. The CDR3 nucleotides are TGTGCCAGCAGTTACCCACTAGCGGGGGTAGGAGATACGCAGTATTTT. It translates to CASSYPLAGVGDTQYF.

The chain recombines TRBV13 with TRBJ1-4; the D gene is possibly TRBD1 (5 bases). With 2 bases removed from V and 3 bases from J, the gap between germline ends came to 7 bases. Germline V gene data show CDR1 as PRHDT and CDR2 as FYEKMQ (reference sequence). This CDR3 contains 14 residues. The CDR3 reads CASSLRGPNEKLFF. The DNA of the CDR3 is TGTGCCAGCAGCTTAAGGGGCCCTAATGAAAAACTGTTTTTT.

This chain connects TRBV6-5 to TRBJ2-2, with D possibly TRBD2 on 5 matching bases. Trimming took 2 bases from V and 2 from J, leaving 6 bases between them. From germline, CDR1 is MNHEY and CDR2 SVGAGI. The CDR3 spans 14 residues. CDR3 bases: TGTGCCAGCAGTTACGGACTTAACACCGGGGAGCTGTTTTTT. Amino acid sequence: CASSYGLNTGELFF.

V and J are TRBV5-4 and TRBJ2-2; 8 bases agree with TRBD1. Germline V gives CDR1 SGHNT, CDR2 YYREEE (reference sequence). This CDR3 has 17 amino acids. J lost 3 bases, V lost 4 bases, and 11 bases had no gene match. CDR3 sequence reads: CASSTYPGGLDTGELFF. For the CDR3, the DNA is TGTGCCAGCAGCACATACCCAGGGGGCCTGGACACCGGGGAGCTGTTTTTT.

This chain uses TRBV5-4 with TRBJ2-2; D might be TRBD2 (5 bases). Trimming took off 4 bases at V and 4 bases at J, with 20 bases between the two ends. Germline assignment: CDR1 SGHNT and CDR2 YYREEE (reference sequence). The length of the CDR3 is 17 residues. CDR3 sequence: CASSTRRTRTLTGELFF. CDR3 nucleotides: TGTGCCAGCAGCACAAGACGGACTCGCACCCTCACCGGGGAGCTGTTTTTT.

The genes are TRBV12-5 and TRBJ1-2; 10 bases map to TRBD1. There are 17 residues in the CDR3. Looked up from germline, CDR1 is LGHNT and CDR2 is FRNRAP. V shed 2 bases, J shed 2 bases, and the junction held 8 bases outside the gene matches. The chain's CDR3 is CASGLNPPGQGNYGYTF. The CDR3 DNA reads TGTGCTAGTGGTTTGAATCCTCCGGGACAGGGGAACTATGGCTACACCTTC.

The V and J genes are TRBV6-2 or TRBV6-3 and TRBJ1-5, with D possibly TRBD1 on 5 matching bases. The germline V gene has CDR1 MNHEY and CDR2 SVGEGT. The CDR3 runs to 13 residues. Trimming removed 5 bases at V and 6 bases at J, with 11 bases between. The CDR3 protein is CASSTQGSQPQHF. In DNA form, the CDR3 reads TGTGCCAGCAGTACTCAGGGAAGTCAGCCCCAGCATTTT.

The V gene is TRBV6-5, the J gene TRBJ1-1, with D possibly being TRBD1 (5 bases). CDR3 length: 13 residues. Looked up from germline, CDR1 is MNHEY and CDR2 is SVGAGI. Deletions cut 6 bases from V and 2 bases from J, with 10 bases between. CDR3 loop: CASSRVFNTEAFF. The CDR3 DNA reads as TGTGCCAGCAGCAGGGTTTTTAACACTGAAGCTTTCTTT.

This clone was picked up a small number of times. The chain uses TRBV29-1 and TRBJ1-2; D is ambiguous. The CDR3 extends over 13 amino acids. Trimming cost V 6 bases and J 4 bases, with 15 bases left between them. Germline-derived CDR1 and CDR2 are SQVTM and ANQGSEA. The CDR3 nucleotides are TGCAGCGTCCAGGAGGCAGGCCTCTATGGCTACACCTTC. Translating gives CSVQEAGLYGYTF. Variable domain in full (rest from reference TRBV29-1 and TRBJ1-2): SAVISQKPSRDICQRGTSLTIQCQVDSQVTMMFWYRQQPGQSLTLIATANQGSEATYESGFVIDKFPISRPNLTFSTLTVSNMSPEDSSIYLCSVQEAGLYGYTFGSGTRLTVV.

CDR3 bases: TGTGCCAGTAGTATATACACTGGGACAGGGAAAAACAATGAGCAGTTCTTC. Protein: CASSIYTGTGKNNEQFF. The chain is built from TRBV19 and TRBJ2-1, with TRBD1 identical over 9 bases. The germline gives CDR1 LNHDA, CDR2 SQIVND (reference sequence). This CDR3 has 17 amino acids. The V gene end was trimmed by 2 bases and the J gene end by 5 bases; junction bases not matched to a gene: 10.

The rearrangement links TRBV10-3 to TRBJ2-7; 9 bases are a match to TRBD1. There are 16 residues in the CDR3. The V and J ends lost 2 bases and 0 bases, in that order; junction bases with no gene match: 5. The germline CDR1 and CDR2 sequences are ENHRY and SYGVKD. CDR3 nucleotides: TGTGCCATCAGTGAGGGTGGGACAGGGAGCTCCTACGAGCAGTACTTC. This translates into CAISEGGTGSSYEQYF.

The count of this clone is one. This rearrangement joins TRBV24-1 to TRBJ1-2; D not certain. V lost 7 bases and J lost 6, with 20 bases in between. Germline CDR1 reads KGHDR; CDR2 reads SFDVKD. The CDR3 sequence is 15 residues long. This CDR3 reads CATSDPRVGGDGYTF. CDR3 DNA sequence: TGTGCCACCAGCGACCCCCGAGTAGGCGGAGATGGCTACACCTTC.

The rearrangement links TRBV7-6 to TRBJ2-5, with D possibly being TRBD1 (6 bases). Germline CDR1 reads SGHVS; CDR2 reads FNYEAQ. The CDR3 runs 16 residues. The ends were cut back, 4 bases at V and 0 bases at J, with 15 bases in the middle. The CDR3 spells CASSSIGGGNQETQYF. Written as DNA, the CDR3 is TGTGCCAGCAGCTCGATAGGGGGTGGAAACCAAGAGACCCAGTACTTC.